The 16 T cell receptor beta chains presented below share a single source sample, sequenced in a study of radiation and T cells in renal cell carcinoma. The table came from immunoSEQ multiplex PCR; TCRdb's copy has only in-frame clones and leaves some out. The table lists 130,000 to 150,000 clones, about 85% of them singletons, with around 4.4% in the top ten. Time point in this sample: baseline pretreatment blood. Regarding treatment: 15 Gy SBRT to primary tumor, nephrectomy 4 weeks later. The sequencing here drew on blood, taken from a patient whose treatment included radiotherapy and nephrectomy. Every receptor here comes from a woman in her seventies with renal cell carcinoma.

This chain joins TRBV9 and TRBJ2-2, with D possibly called TRBD1 or TRBD2 (6 bases each). The CDR3 consists of 14 residues. From germline, CDR1 is SGDLS and CDR2 YYNGEE. Trimming took 0 bases from V and 4 from J, leaving 7 bases between them. CDR3 protein: CASSVGGATGELFF. The CDR3 DNA reads TGTGCCAGCAGCGTAGGGGGGGCCACCGGGGAGCTGTTTTTT. The full variable domain, in which reference TRBV9 and TRBJ2-2 provide the parts outside the CDR3, is DSGVTQTPKHLITATGQRVTLRCSPRSGDLSVYWYQQSLDQGLQFLIQYYNGEERAKGNILERFSAQQFPDLHSELNLSSLELGDSALYFCASSVGGATGELFFGEGSRLTVL.

This chain connects TRBV30 to TRBJ1-6; possible D gene TRBD1, 6 bases. This CDR3 is built from 15 residues. Looked up from germline, CDR1 is GTSNPN and CDR2 is SVGIG (reference sequence). Trimming cost V 3 bases and J 1 base, with 10 bases left between them. The CDR3 nucleotides read TGTGCCTGGAGCCTACAGGGTTCCTATAATTCACCCCTCCACTTT. Amino acid sequence: CAWSLQGSYNSPLHF.

V usage is TRBV9 and J usage is TRBJ2-1; TRBD2 might be the D (5 bases). Between the trimmed V and J ends, which lost 4 bases and 2 bases, there was a span of 10 bases. This CDR3 has 14 residues. The germline CDR1 and CDR2 sequences are SGDLS and YYNGEE. DNA of the CDR3: TGTGCCAGCAGCAGACGGGAAACCTACAATGAGCAGTTCTTC. Protein: CASSRRETYNEQFF.

The chain carries TRBV5-1 and TRBJ1-1; 11 bases match TRBD1. CDR1 and CDR2 (germline): SGHRS, YFSETQ. The CDR3 totals 15 residues. V lost 7 bases to trimming and J lost 2 bases; unmatched junction nucleotides: 7. In nucleotides, the CDR3 is TGCGCCAGCCGGGACAGGGGGAGGGTAAACACTGAAGCTTTCTTT. It is translated as CASRDRGRVNTEAFF.

This clone occurred once. The chain has TRBV5-1 and TRBJ1-5; D is perhaps TRBD1 (6 bases). Trimming removed 4 bases at V and 4 bases at J, with 12 bases between. The germline CDR1 and CDR2 sequences are SGHRS and YFSETQ. This CDR3 is 14 amino acids long. CDR3 region: CASSEGQANQPQHF. CDR3 bases: TGCGCCAGCAGCGAGGGACAAGCTAATCAGCCCCAGCATTTT.

The chain recombines TRBV19 with TRBJ2-3; 7 bases map to TRBD2. Germline V gives CDR1 LNHDA, CDR2 SQIVND (reference sequence). The CDR3 consists of 17 residues. The V gene end was trimmed by 1 base and the J gene end by 1 base; junction bases not matched to a gene: 8. The CDR3 DNA sequence: TGTGCCAGTAGTATAGGTCGCGGGAGTAAAGGCACAGATACGCAGTATTTT. Amino acids: CASSIGRGSKGTDTQYF.

The V and J genes are TRBV7-2 and TRBJ1-3; D possibly corresponds to TRBD1 (5 bases). V was trimmed by 1 base and J by 2 bases, leaving 12 bases between them. Germline V CDR1 and CDR2: SGHTA, FQGNSA. The CDR3 extends over 16 amino acids. In DNA form, the CDR3 reads TGTGCCAGCAGCTTAGGGATCGGGGCCCCTGGAAACACCATATATTTT. Translating gives CASSLGIGAPGNTIYF.

The V and J genes are TRBV28 and TRBJ1-3; 7 bases agree with TRBD1. The CDR3 runs 16 residues. Germline lookup yields CDR1 MDHEN and CDR2 SYDVKM. J was trimmed by 0 bases and V by 6 bases; bases with no gene match: 8. CDR3 coding DNA: TGTGCCAGCAGCCCCCCGGGACAGATCTCTGGAAACACCATATATTTT. Its protein product is CASSPPGQISGNTIYF.

The genes are TRBV28 and TRBJ1-1; 7 positions match TRBD1. After removal of 8 bases from V and 2 bases from J, the junction contained 11 bases not matched to a gene. In germline, CDR1 is MDHEN, CDR2 SYDVKM. The CDR3 is made up of 15 amino acids. The CDR3 region is CASDVYRGGNTEAFF. For the CDR3, the DNA is TGTGCCAGCGATGTTTATAGAGGGGGCAACACTGAAGCTTTCTTT.

The J gene is TRBJ2-5, the V gene TRBV6-6; 8 nucleotides line up with TRBD2. This CDR3 contains 14 residues. J gave up 1 base and V 4 bases, and 2 bases lay outside the gene matches. The germline V gene encodes CDR1 MNHNY and CDR2 SVGAGI (reference sequence). Here the CDR3 DNA reads TGTGCCAGCAGTTGGACTAGCACCCAAGAGACCCAGTACTTC. It encodes CASSWTSTQETQYF.

The chain is built from TRBV6-1 and TRBJ2-7, with D unresolved. CDR1 is MNHNS, CDR2 SASEGT, per germline. V was shortened by 0 bases and J by 3 bases, with 3 bases between the two germline ends. This CDR3 contains 12 residues. This chain's CDR3 is CASSEAIYEQYF. The CDR3 region has the DNA TGTGCCAGCAGTGAAGCGATCTACGAGCAGTACTTC.

The rearrangement links TRBV7-2 to TRBJ1-1; D is possibly TRBD1 (5 bases). Trimming shortened V by 4 bases and J by 4 bases, and 7 bases separated the two germline ends. The CDR3 has 12 amino acids. Germline CDR1 SGHTA, CDR2 FQGNSA. The CDR3 bases are TGTGCCAGCAGCTGGGGGGGCACTGAAGCTTTCTTT. Translated, it gives CASSWGGTEAFF.

The chain couples TRBV5-6 to TRBJ2-2; D is ambiguous. The CDR3 is 13 residues long. Germline CDR1 SGHDT, CDR2 YYEEEE. Deletions cut 2 bases from V and 4 bases from J, with 6 bases between. CDR3 loop: CASSFMGTGELFF. DNA of the CDR3: TGTGCCAGCAGCTTTATGGGCACCGGGGAGCTGTTTTTT.

CDR3 region: CASIGLRRGGHNEQFF. The DNA for the CDR3 is TGTGCCAGTATTGGGTTAAGGCGGGGGGGCCACAATGAGCAGTTCTTC. The chain combines TRBV19 with TRBJ2-1; 9 nucleotides match TRBD2. The V gene's germline CDR1 is LNHDA and CDR2 SQIVND (reference sequence). The V gene end was trimmed by 7 bases and the J gene end by 5 bases; junction bases not matched to a gene: 12. The CDR3 sequence is 16 residues long.

The chain employs TRBV30 and TRBJ2-7; 7 nucleotides match TRBD1. The CDR3 sequence is 13 residues long. The ends lost 3 bases at V and 9 bases at J; junction bases unmatched: 11. Looked up from germline, CDR1 is GTSNPN and CDR2 is SVGIG (reference sequence). Here the CDR3 reads CAWSEGGALWQYF. The CDR3 nucleotides read TGTGCCTGGAGCGAAGGGGGCGCGTTATGGCAGTACTTC.

The rearrangement uses TRBV11-2 and TRBJ2-7; D may be TRBD2 (6 bases). The CDR3 loop spans 16 amino acids. Trimming shortened V by 2 bases and J by 4 bases, and 18 bases separated the two germline ends. Germline V CDR1 and CDR2: SGHAT, FQNNGV. The CDR3: CASSLKPGGAYYEQYF. The CDR3 nucleotides read TGTGCCAGCAGCTTAAAACCGGGCGGGGCCTATTACGAGCAGTACTTC.